This is a list of T cell receptor beta chains from one sample in a study of T cell repertoires in cytomegalovirus infection. MiXCR was run by TCRdb on the reads, yielding one entry per CDR3 protein. This sample has around 300,000 distinct CDR3 sequences, with roughly 25% found just once. The antigens these receptors bind are not known. The input for sequencing was cultured PBMCs, taken from culture after CMV antigen stimulation. All receptors come from a human donor in good health (CMV status not recorded). Some clones in this sample may be carry-over from other donors' samples. Each CDR3 is given with its conserved first and last residue. D genes are given only for firm matches. Size values are once, few and many counts, or a class for expanded clones, and some rows have none.

CDR3 protein	CDR3 DNA	V gene	CDR3 length	clone size	D gene	J gene
CASSTGDYGYTF	TGCGCCAGCTCGACAGGGGACTATGGCTACACCTTC	TRBV5-1	12	-	TRBD1	TRBJ1-2
CASSDLTREKLFF	TGTGCCAGCAGCGATCTTACGCGGGAAAAACTGTTTTTT	TRBV5-5	13	-	-	TRBJ1-4
CASSPGDEQYF	TGTGCCAGCAGCCCCGGGGACGAGCAGTACTTC	TRBV7-2	11	many	-	TRBJ2-7
CASSYPRGLAGVGTGELFF	TGTGCCAGCAGCTACCCCCGGGGACTAGCGGGAGTGGGGACCGGGGAGCTGTTTTTT	TRBV9	19	-	TRBD2	TRBJ2-2
CASSLVSRQGRGQPQHF	TGTGCCAGCAGCTTAGTATCCCGACAGGGGCGCGGTCAGCCCCAGCATTTT	TRBV7-2	17	many	TRBD1	TRBJ1-5
CASTPYAGGRYEQYF	TGTGCCAGCACCCCCTACGCGGGAGGGCGTTACGAGCAGTACTTC	TRBV28	15	many	TRBD2	TRBJ2-7
CASRSNSGIRTDTQYF	TGTGCCAGCAGATCTAACTCGGGAATTCGGACAGATACGCAGTATTTT	TRBV6-2/TRBV6-3	16	few	-	TRBJ2-3
CASSRGGQVEAFF	TGTGCCAGCAGCCGAGGTGGGCAGGTTGAAGCTTTCTTT	TRBV7-2	13	many	-	TRBJ1-1
CASRSLGGGYGYTF	TGTGCCAGTAGATCACTCGGAGGGGGATATGGCTACACCTTC	TRBV19	14	few	-	TRBJ1-2
CACSRGGTEAFF	TGTGCCTGTTCGCGGGGGGGTACTGAAGCTTTCTTT	TRBV30	12	-	-	TRBJ1-1
CASSSGLTQHF	TGTGCCAGTAGTTCGGGACTGACCCAGCATTTT	TRBV19	11	few	-	TRBJ1-5
CASSQVVAGARNEQFF	TGTGCCAGCAGCCAGGTAGTAGCGGGAGCAAGGAATGAGCAGTTCTTC	TRBV4-2	16	-	TRBD2	TRBJ2-1
CASSLPARQLTSNEQFF	TGTGCCAGCAGCTTACCGGCGAGGCAGTTAACGAGTAATGAGCAGTTCTTC	TRBV7-9	17	-	-	TRBJ2-1
CASSQPIAGGYYEQYF	TGTGCCAGCAGCCAGCCTATAGCGGGAGGGTACTACGAGCAGTACTTC	TRBV3-1	16	-	TRBD2	TRBJ2-7
CASSHGGANYGYTF	TGTGCCAGCAGCCATGGTGGCGCGAACTATGGCTACACCTTC	TRBV9	14	many	-	TRBJ1-2
CATQPGVSADTQYF	TGTGCCACCCAACCGGGAGTCAGCGCAGATACGCAGTATTTT	TRBV10-3	14	-	-	TRBJ2-3
CASFGTEKNIQYF	TGTGCCAGCTTCGGGACAGAAAAAAACATTCAGTACTTC	TRBV27	13	few	TRBD1	TRBJ2-4
CSVVSLSGGTQYF	TGCAGCGTTGTTAGCCTAAGCGGGGGTACGCAGTATTTT	TRBV29-1	13	few	TRBD2	TRBJ2-3
CAWTGQSYGYTF	TGTGCCTGGACCGGACAGAGCTATGGCTACACCTTC	TRBV30	12	few	-	TRBJ1-2
CASRETSFRYNEQFF	TGTGCCAGCAGGGAGACTAGCTTTCGCTACAATGAGCAGTTCTTC	TRBV27	15	-	TRBD2	TRBJ2-1